The clone carrying this TCR beta chain was counted between two and nine times. TCRdb passed the 5' RACE reads through MiXCR, listing each CDR3 protein once. The sample records around 120,000 distinct CDR3 sequences, about 12% being singletons. This specimen comes from a study of spatial heterogeneity in lung cancer. As for time point: blood at routine non-recurrence follow-up after resection. Whole RNA was taken from tumor, nontumor lung or frozen PBMC; it was then sequenced unsorted. Per germline, CDR1 SGHRS and CDR2 YFSETQ. V was pared by 4 bases and J by 12 bases, with 7 bases of the junction left unmatched. The CDR3 covers 14 residues.

This rearrangement joins TRBV5-1 to TRBJ1-6; TRBD1 matches at 10 bases. This sequence was found in a male donor with early-stage non-small cell lung cancer. This specimen was PBMCs, taken at follow-up. CDR3 sequence: CASSTGQGDLPLHF. The CDR3 bases are TGCGCCAGCAGCACAGGACAGGGGGATTTACCCCTCCACTTT.